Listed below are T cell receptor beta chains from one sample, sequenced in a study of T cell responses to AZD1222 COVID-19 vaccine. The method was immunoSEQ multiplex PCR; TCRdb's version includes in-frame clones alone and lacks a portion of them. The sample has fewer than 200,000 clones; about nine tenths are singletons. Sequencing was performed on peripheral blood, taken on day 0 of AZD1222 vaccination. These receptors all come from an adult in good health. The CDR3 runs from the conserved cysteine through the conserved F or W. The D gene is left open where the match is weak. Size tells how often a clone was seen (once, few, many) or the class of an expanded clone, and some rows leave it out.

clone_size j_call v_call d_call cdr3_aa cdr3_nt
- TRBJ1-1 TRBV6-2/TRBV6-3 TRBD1 CASSFLDRGEAFF TGTGCCAGCAGTTTCCTCGACAGGGGTGAAGCTTTCTTT
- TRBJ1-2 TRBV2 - CASQEVEGTYGYTF TGTGCCAGCCAGGAAGTCGAGGGAACCTATGGCTACACCTTC
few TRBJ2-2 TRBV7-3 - CASSYRITGELFF TGTGCCAGCAGCTACAGAATCACCGGGGAGCTGTTTTTT
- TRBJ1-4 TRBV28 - CASRYDRPGEKLFF TGTGCCAGCAGATATGACAGGCCGGGGGAAAAACTGTTTTTT
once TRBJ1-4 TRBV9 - CASSVFPTTNEKLFF TGTGCCAGCAGCGTATTCCCTACAACTAATGAAAAACTGTTTTTT
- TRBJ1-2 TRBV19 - CASSRDPYGYTF TGTGCCAGTAGTCGAGATCCCTATGGCTACACCTTC
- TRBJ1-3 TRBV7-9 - CASSLRGTSGNTIYF TGTGCCAGCAGCTTAAGGGGAACCTCTGGAAACACCATATATTTT
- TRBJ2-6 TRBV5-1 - CASSLGTGLTTDSGANVLTF TGCGCCAGCAGCTTGGGGACGGGCCTAACGACCGACTCTGGGGCCAACGTCCTGACTTTC
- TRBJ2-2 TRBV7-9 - CASSLGPGAGTGELFF TGTGCCAGCAGCTTAGGACCAGGGGCCGGCACCGGGGAGCTGTTTTTT
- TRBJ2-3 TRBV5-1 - CASSLDGGTDDTQYF TGCGCCAGCAGCTTGGACGGCGGGACCGACGATACGCAGTATTTT
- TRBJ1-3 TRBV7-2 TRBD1 CASSPGQGGSGNTIYF TGTGCCAGCAGCCCCGGACAGGGGGGTTCCGGAAACACCATATATTTT
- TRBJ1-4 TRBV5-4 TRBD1 CASSFRQGAAEKLFF TGTGCCAGCAGTTTTAGACAGGGGGCAGCTGAAAAACTGTTTTTT
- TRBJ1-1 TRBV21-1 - CASTVGSVNTEAFF TGTGCCAGCACTGTAGGGTCGGTGAACACTGAAGCTTTCTTT
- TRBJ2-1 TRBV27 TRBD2 CASSFSSGRDIYNEQFF TGTGCCAGCAGTTTCTCTAGCGGGAGAGATATCTACAATGAGCAGTTCTTC
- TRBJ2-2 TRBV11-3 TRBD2 CASSYSGANTGELFF TGTGCCAGCAGCTATAGCGGGGCAAACACCGGGGAGCTGTTTTTT
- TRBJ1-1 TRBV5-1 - CASSLGGTYSNTEAFF TGCGCCAGCAGCTTGGGAGGGACCTACTCGAACACTGAAGCTTTCTTT
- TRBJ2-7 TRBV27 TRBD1 CASHDRTGGEQYF TGTGCCAGCCACGACCGGACAGGAGGCGAGCAGTACTTC
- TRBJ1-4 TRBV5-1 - CASSLRAGEEKLFF TGCGCCAGCAGCTTAAGGGCAGGGGAGGAAAAACTGTTTTTT
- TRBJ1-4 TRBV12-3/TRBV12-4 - CASSLGVEKLFF TGTGCCAGCAGTTTGGGGGTTGAAAAACTGTTTTTT
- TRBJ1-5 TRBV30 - CACGGKGNQPQHF TGTGCCTGCGGAGGTAAAGGCAATCAGCCCCAGCATTTT
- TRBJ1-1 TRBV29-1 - CSVGGSVEAFF TGCAGCGTCGGAGGGTCGGTTGAAGCTTTCTTT
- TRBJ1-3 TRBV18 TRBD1 CASSPGTGLSSGNTIYF TGTGCCAGCTCCCCTGGGACAGGCCTCAGCTCTGGAAACACCATATATTTT
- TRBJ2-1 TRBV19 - CASSIGLGSNEQFF TGTGCCAGTAGTATTGGGTTGGGCAGCAATGAGCAGTTCTTC
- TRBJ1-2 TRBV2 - CASRRDYGYTF TGTGCCAGTAGGAGGGATTATGGCTACACCTTC
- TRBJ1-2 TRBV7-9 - CASSLEGQGGGYTF TGTGCCAGCAGCTTAGAAGGTCAGGGAGGCGGCTACACCTTC
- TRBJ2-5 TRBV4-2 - CASSMASQETQYF TGTGCCAGCAGCATGGCTAGTCAAGAGACCCAGTACTTC
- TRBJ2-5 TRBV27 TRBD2 CASRRTSGIPQETQYF TGTGCCAGCAGAAGGACTAGCGGGATCCCTCAAGAGACCCAGTACTTC
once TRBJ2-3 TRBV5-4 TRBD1 CASSLQGRSTDTQYF TGTGCCAGCAGCTTACAGGGGAGAAGCACAGATACGCAGTATTTT
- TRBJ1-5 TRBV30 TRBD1 CAWRLQGYNQPQHF TGTGCCTGGAGATTACAGGGGTACAATCAGCCCCAGCATTTT
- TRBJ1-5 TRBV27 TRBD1 CASRGTGTQPQHF TGTGCCAGCAGGGGGACAGGGACCCAGCCCCAGCATTTT
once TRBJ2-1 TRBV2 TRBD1 CASTERTGAGNEQFF TGTGCCAGCACCGAGCGGACAGGGGCTGGCAATGAGCAGTTCTTC
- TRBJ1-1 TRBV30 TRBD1 CAWSGPGGMDTEAFF TGTGCCTGGAGTGGCCCAGGGGGCATGGACACTGAAGCTTTCTTT
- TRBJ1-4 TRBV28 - CASSRKAGQGREKLFF TGTGCCAGCAGCCGAAAGGCCGGGCAGGGGCGGGAAAAACTGTTTTTT